This TCR beta chain was identified in a study of a mutant IDH1 vaccine in newly diagnosed glioma. Documented time point: week 35, safety follow-up. The vaccine gave 300 ug of a 20-mer mutant IDH1 peptide subcutaneously per dose. Profiled with immunoSEQ multiplex PCR; TCRdb holds only in-frame clones, not every one. The table lists 53,000 or so clones, 70% to 85% of them singletons. About this clone: Antigen unknown.

The material was PBMCs, obtained from a glioma patient whose treatment included an IDH1 peptide vaccine. This receptor was obtained from a man aged 35 to 55 with glioma.

CDR3 residues: CASSLSSPSYGYTF. The CDR3 DNA is TGCGCCAGCAGCTTAAGCAGCCCTTCCTATGGCTACACCTTC. V usage is TRBV5-1 and J usage is TRBJ1-2; D remains ambiguous. Germline V gives CDR1 SGHRS, CDR2 YFSETQ. CDR3 length equals 14 residues. V lost 2 bases and J lost 4, with 12 bases in between.